The 30 T cell receptor beta chains in this list originate from one sample, sequenced in a study of T cell responses to AZD1222 COVID-19 vaccine. The method was immunoSEQ multiplex PCR; TCRdb's version includes in-frame clones alone and lacks a portion of them. The data contain some 190,000 clones, nearly 95% of them seen just once; the ten biggest clones take up around 1.9%. The sequencing used peripheral blood, collected 28 days after the second AZD1222 dose. The receptors derive from an adult who received the AZD1222 COVID-19 vaccine.

The chain has TRBV3-1 (or the pseudogene TRBV3-2) and TRBJ2-5, with D uncertain. Germline V gene lookup returns CDR1 LGHDT and CDR2 YNNKEL (reference sequence). The CDR3 consists of 14 residues. V shed 1 base and J shed 3 bases, with 9 bases lying between them. CDR3 loop: CASSQAGGKETQYF. CDR3 in DNA: TGTGCCAGCAGCCAAGCCGGTGGGAAAGAGACCCAGTACTTC.

The chain couples TRBV7-8 to TRBJ1-5, with a tentative D call TRBD1 (5 bases). V was shortened by 2 bases and J by 2 bases, with 10 bases between the two germline ends. Germline V gives CDR1 SGHVS, CDR2 FQNEAQ. This CDR3 contains 15 residues. The CDR3 coding sequence is TGTGCCAGCAGCTTAAGGGGAGCTGGCAATCAGCCCCAGCATTTT. Amino acid sequence: CASSLRGAGNQPQHF.

The rearrangement links TRBV4-2 to TRBJ2-1; a weak D match, TRBD2 (5 bases). CDR1 is LGHNA, CDR2 YNFKEQ, per germline. Between the trimmed V and J ends, which lost 2 bases and 6 bases, there was a span of 5 bases. CDR3 length: 12 residues. CDR3 residues: CASSQLANEQFF. CDR3 bases: TGTGCCAGCAGCCAACTAGCCAATGAGCAGTTCTTC.

In its sample, this clone was seen once. CDR3 sequence reads: CASSQGTSGGTFRFQETQYF. DNA for the CDR3: TGCGCCAGCAGCCAGGGGACTAGCGGGGGGACCTTTCGTTTCCAAGAGACCCAGTACTTC. The chain joins TRBV4-3 to TRBJ2-5; 15 nucleotides match TRBD2. The junction had 12 bases not matched to a gene; V was cut back by 3 bases and J by 1 base. This CDR3 has 20 amino acids. Germline V gives CDR1 LGHNA, CDR2 YSLEER.

The chain combines TRBV28 with TRBJ2-2; TRBD1 agrees at 10 bases. Germline V gives CDR1 MDHEN, CDR2 SYDVKM. The V and J ends lost 6 bases and 0 bases, in that order; junction bases with no gene match: 7. The CDR3 extends over 17 amino acids. The CDR3 reads CASRDRGWRANTGELFF. CDR3 sequence (DNA): TGTGCCAGCAGGGACAGGGGGTGGAGGGCGAACACCGGGGAGCTGTTTTTT.

This chain uses TRBV6-5 with TRBJ2-7, with D perhaps given as TRBD1 or TRBD2 (5 bases each). The CDR3 has 14 residues. CDR1 is MNHEY, CDR2 SVGAGI, per germline. Trimming shortened V by 5 bases and J by 4 bases, and 15 bases separated the two germline ends. The CDR3 is CASSPRGRLYEQYF. In nucleotides, the CDR3 is TGTGCCAGCAGTCCCCGGGGACGGTTGTACGAGCAGTACTTC.

The J gene is TRBJ1-1, the V gene TRBV18; weak D call: TRBD1 (5 bases). Trimming took 6 bases from V and 7 from J, leaving 12 bases between them. Germline-derived CDR1 and CDR2 are KGHSH and LQKENI. The CDR3 is 12 amino acids. The CDR3 region is CASSVQEYEAFF. In DNA, the CDR3 is TGTGCCAGCTCGGTACAGGAATATGAAGCTTTCTTT.

This sequence joins TRBV30 and TRBJ2-2; D is possibly TRBD1 or TRBD2 (5 bases each). The germline V and J ends were trimmed by 3 bases and 4 bases, with 9 bases remaining between them. The germline gives CDR1 GTSNPN, CDR2 SVGIG (reference sequence). The CDR3 is made up of 13 amino acids. This CDR3 reads CAWRRGVTGELFF. CDR3 DNA: TGTGCCTGGAGGAGGGGTGTCACCGGGGAGCTGTTTTTT. Supplemented by reference TRBV30 and TRBJ2-2, the full variable domain reads SQTIHQWPATLVQPVGSPLSLECTVEGTSNPNLYWYRQAAGRGLQLLFYSVGIGQISSEVPQNLSASRPQDRQFILSSKKLLLSDSGFYLCAWRRGVTGELFFGEGSRLTVL.

This chain connects TRBV7-9 to TRBJ1-3; 9 bases are a match to TRBD1. Germline assignment: CDR1 SEHNR and CDR2 FQNEAQ (reference sequence). The CDR3 contains 16 residues. The J segment lost 3 bases and the V segment lost 5 bases, leaving 8 bases of the junction unmatched. DNA of the CDR3: TGTGCCAGCAGCCCCACAGGGGGCTTGGGTGGAAACACCATATATTTT. Residues: CASSPTGGLGGNTIYF.

The chain has TRBV2 and TRBJ2-7; TRBD2 aligns across 12 bases. Trimming cost V 6 bases and J 2 bases; bases outside gene matches: 5. The CDR3 has 15 amino acids. CDR1 is SNHLY and CDR2 is FYNNEI in the germline V gene. The CDR3 coding sequence is TGTGCCAGCAGACCCAGACTAGCGGGGGCCTACGAGCAGTACTTC. It is translated as CASRPRLAGAYEQYF.

In this sample, this clone turned up once. The chain recombines TRBV6-2 or TRBV6-3 with TRBJ1-5, with 11 positions matching TRBD1. V gave up 4 bases and J gave up 7 bases; unmatched junction bases: 3. Germline CDR1 MNHEY, CDR2 SVGEGT. The CDR3 runs 14 residues. CDR3 region: CASSWTGGGQPQHF. CDR3 coding DNA: TGTGCCAGCAGTTGGACAGGGGGCGGACAGCCCCAGCATTTT.

The rearrangement links TRBV7-3 to TRBJ1-5; D gene uncertain. Per the germline V gene, CDR1 is SGHTA and CDR2 is FQGTGA. The CDR3 spans 13 residues. V gave up 6 bases and J gave up 3 bases, with 9 bases separating them. The CDR3 protein is CASSARPNQPQHF. The CDR3 DNA sequence: TGTGCCAGCAGTGCCCGCCCCAATCAGCCCCAGCATTTT.

J is TRBJ2-1 and V is TRBV27; 12 bases map to TRBD2. The CDR3 consists of 14 residues. The J segment lost 10 bases and the V segment lost 5 bases, leaving 6 bases of the junction unmatched. Germline CDR1 and CDR2: MNHEY and SMNVEV (reference sequence). This chain's CDR3 is CASSIGTSGSEQFF. CDR3 nucleotide sequence: TGTGCCAGCAGTATAGGGACTAGCGGGTCCGAGCAGTTCTTC.

The rearrangement joins TRBV6-5 to TRBJ1-3; D is possibly TRBD1 (6 bases). The CDR3 totals 14 residues. Trimming left V 8 bases short and J 11 bases short, with 22 bases between. Germline assignment: CDR1 MNHEY and CDR2 SVGAGI. The DNA for the CDR3 is TGTGCCAGCGCCCTTGGGGCGAGGGGGGTCTCCATATATTTT. This codes for CASALGARGVSIYF.

This chain uses TRBV2 with TRBJ1-1; no clear D gene. Trimming removed 4 bases at V and 10 bases at J, with 13 bases between. The V gene's germline CDR1 is SNHLY and CDR2 FYNNEI. The CDR3 loop spans 12 amino acids. CDR3 DNA sequence: TGTGCCAGCAGTGTGTCGGGAAACGGAGCTTTCTTT. Residues: CASSVSGNGAFF.

This clone was picked up one time. The chain combines TRBV4-2 with TRBJ1-3, with D uncertain. The CDR3 totals 15 residues. CDR1 and CDR2 (germline): LGHNA, YNFKEQ. The germline V and J ends were trimmed by 0 bases and 1 base, with 7 bases remaining between them. For the CDR3, the DNA is TGTGCCAGCAGCCAAGATTCGTCTTCTGGAAACACCATATATTTT. Protein sequence: CASSQDSSSGNTIYF.

The gene calls are TRBV30 and TRBJ1-5, with D possibly TRBD1 on 6 matching bases. This CDR3 is 13 amino acids long. Trimming took off 5 bases at V and 5 bases at J, with 13 bases between the two ends. In germline, CDR1 is GTSNPN, CDR2 SVGIG (reference sequence). The CDR3 region has the DNA TGTGCCTGGGGTGGGGGCATGTATCAGCCCCAGCATTTT. Encoded protein: CAWGGGMYQPQHF.

The chain combines TRBV2 with TRBJ1-2; D gene uncertain. Trimming took off 7 bases at V and 4 bases at J, with 13 bases between the two ends. There are 13 residues in the CDR3. The germline V gene encodes CDR1 SNHLY and CDR2 FYNNEI. CDR3 coding DNA: TGTGCCAGCACCGGGATGGGGAGCTATGGCTACACCTTC. This codes for CASTGMGSYGYTF.

The chain joins TRBV20-1 to TRBJ2-1; a possible D gene is TRBD2 (5 bases). The CDR3 spans 11 residues. Trimming stripped 7 bases from V and 12 bases from J, with 16 bases between. CDR1 and CDR2 from the germline V gene are DFQATT and SNEGSKA (reference sequence). CDR3 bases: TGCAGTGGGACTCGTCGGAGCTCGCAGTTCTTC. It translates to CSGTRRSSQFF.

V is TRBV5-4 and J is TRBJ1-6; 10 bases line up with TRBD1. J lost 6 bases, V lost 4 bases, and 4 bases had no gene match. Per the germline V gene, CDR1 is SGHNT and CDR2 is YYREEE (reference sequence). The CDR3 totals 15 residues. The CDR3 nucleotides read TGTGCCAGCAGCCTCCGGGACAGGGGTAATTCACCCCTCCACTTT. Translating it yields CASSLRDRGNSPLHF. The full variable domain, completed using reference TRBV5-4 and TRBJ1-6, is ETGVTQSPTHLIKTRGQQVTLRCSSQSGHNTVSWYQQALGQGPQFIFQYYREEENGRGNFPPRFSGLQFPNYSSELNVNALELDDSALYLCASSLRDRGNSPLHFGNGTRLTVT.

Only one count was recorded for this clone. The chain is built from TRBV6-1 and TRBJ2-7; D may match TRBD1 or TRBD2 (5 bases each). Trimming took 2 bases from V and 2 from J, leaving 13 bases between them. From germline, CDR1 is MNHNS and CDR2 SASEGT. This CDR3 region has 15 residues. In DNA, the CDR3 is TGTGCCAGCAGTGAACCCGGGGCGAGCGCCTACGAGCAGTACTTC. Protein: CASSEPGASAYEQYF.

The gene calls are TRBV9 and TRBJ1-1; 8 bases are shared with TRBD1. Looked up from germline, CDR1 is SGDLS and CDR2 is YYNGEE. V lost 3 bases, J lost 2 bases, and 3 bases stayed unmatched. This CDR3 contains 14 residues. CDR3 nucleotide sequence: TGTGCCAGCAGCGCAGGGGGCCCTAACACTGAAGCTTTCTTT. Amino acid sequence: CASSAGGPNTEAFF.

This clone was detected only once. V usage is TRBV30 and J usage is TRBJ1-5, with 9 bases identical to TRBD1. Germline lookup yields CDR1 GTSNPN and CDR2 SVGIG (reference sequence). Trimming removed 3 bases from V and 3 bases from J; junction bases left unmatched: 9. The CDR3 sequence is 16 residues long. The CDR3 DNA reads as TGTGCCTGGAGAGGACAGGGGCCTCGTTCCAATCAGCCCCAGCATTTT. This gives the protein CAWRGQGPRSNQPQHF.

This CDR3 reads CSVEGTDYGYTF. CDR3 nucleotide sequence: TGCAGCGTTGAAGGTACAGACTATGGCTACACCTTC. This rearrangement joins TRBV29-1 to TRBJ1-2; D ambiguous. Germline CDR1 SQVTM, CDR2 ANQGSEA. The CDR3 totals 12 residues. Trimming shortened V by 1 base and J by 3 bases, and 6 bases separated the two germline ends. The complete variable domain, with remaining parts taken from reference TRBV29-1 and TRBJ1-2, reads SAVISQKPSRDICQRGTSLTIQCQVDSQVTMMFWYRQQPGQSLTLIATANQGSEATYESGFVIDKFPISRPNLTFSTLTVSNMSPEDSSIYLCSVEGTDYGYTFGSGTRLTVV.

This clone was seen only a few times. In DNA form, the CDR3 reads TGTGCCAGCACCGATCCCGGGACCAGGTTCACCGGGGAGCTGTTTTTT. Amino acid sequence: CASTDPGTRFTGELFF. V usage is TRBV6-6 and J usage is TRBJ2-2; TRBD1 or TRBD2 may be the D gene (5 bases each). V was cut by 7 bases and J by 4 bases, with 19 bases left in between. This CDR3 region has 16 residues. In germline, CDR1 is MNHNY, CDR2 SVGAGI (reference sequence).

This clone appeared once. The V gene is TRBV12-2, the J gene TRBJ1-4. TRBV12-2 is recorded as a pseudogene. This CDR3 spans 17 amino acids. The CDR3 loop is CASRSGGRSRFNEKLFF. CDR3 sequence (DNA): TGTGCAAGTCGCTCCGGGGGGCGGAGTCGGTTTAATGAAAAACTGTTTTTT.

The sample holds one count of this clone. The V and J genes are TRBV11-2 and TRBJ1-4; D might be TRBD1 (5 bases). Germline values: CDR1 SGHAT, CDR2 FQNNGV. Trimming shortened V by 1 base and J by 8 bases, and 14 bases separated the two germline ends. The CDR3 is 15 amino acids. The CDR3 reads CASSLGTLRGEKLFF. CDR3 DNA: TGTGCCAGCAGCTTAGGGACACTTCGAGGAGAAAAACTGTTTTTT. Combining the CDR3 with reference TRBV11-2 and TRBJ1-4 gives the whole variable domain EAGVAQSPRYKIIEKRQSVAFWCNPISGHATLYWYQQILGQGPKLLIQFQNNGVVDDSQLPKDRFSAERLKGVDSTLKIQPAKLEDSAVYLCASSLGTLRGEKLFFGSGTQLSVL.

This clone was seen just once. The V call is TRBV28, the J call TRBJ2-7; no firm D call. This CDR3 has 11 amino acids. V was pared by 3 bases and J by 4 bases, with 4 bases between. The germline V gene has CDR1 MDHEN and CDR2 SYDVKM. As DNA, the CDR3 is TGTGCCAGCAGTTTCCGGTACGAGCAGTACTTC. Its protein is CASSFRYEQYF.

This clone was counted a single time. The V call is TRBV3-1 (or the pseudogene TRBV3-2), the J call TRBJ2-3, with D possibly being TRBD2 (6 bases). Per germline, CDR1 LGHDT and CDR2 YNNKEL (reference sequence). The CDR3 sequence is 16 residues long. Between the trimmed V and J ends, which lost 4 bases and 4 bases, there was a span of 18 bases. CDR3: CASSPLAVDVSDTQYF. The CDR3 DNA reads TGTGCCAGCAGCCCCTTAGCGGTTGACGTTTCAGATACGCAGTATTTT.

The chain uses TRBV5-1 and TRBJ2-5; the D gene could be TRBD1 or TRBD2 (5 bases each). The CDR3 runs to 16 residues. V was pared by 0 bases and J by 2 bases, with 14 bases between. Looked up from germline, CDR1 is SGHRS and CDR2 is YFSETQ. CDR3 sequence: CASSLGFGWGQETQYF. For the CDR3, the DNA is TGCGCCAGCAGCTTGGGTTTTGGGTGGGGGCAAGAGACCCAGTACTTC.